Described below is a single T cell receptor beta chain sequence and its context. The antigen is not known. The data originate from a study of OX40 agonist ivuxolimab in advanced cancers. The wider study: Patients enrolled in dose escalation were diagnosed with hepatocellular carcinoma, melanoma, renal cell or head and neck cancer. Previous treatment with anti-PD-1, anti-PD-L1 or anti-CTLA-4 therapy was allowed; 30% to 50% had received some. Study-level findings and limits: CD4+ and CD8+ T cells in blood underwent clonal expansion by week 6 at 0.1 to 3.0 mg/kg. CD8+ T cells were the subset that, on average, had more expanded clones than CD4+.

Clones were read by immunoSEQ multiplex PCR, and TCRdb kept only the in-frame ones, dropping some. The sample consists of 48,000 or so clones, approximately 78% of them appearing once. V dropped 4 bases and J dropped 5; count of bases not matched to a gene: 11. CDR1 and CDR2 from the germline V gene are SGHTA and FQGNSA. The CDR3 spans 18 residues. The chain has TRBV7-2 and TRBJ2-5; 15 bases map to TRBD2. The sequence was collected from an adult with an advanced solid tumor such as melanoma, head and neck, liver or kidney cancer. The sample was CD4+ or CD8+ T cells sorted from blood, taken in a trial of the OX40 agonist ivuxolimab. CDR3 DNA: TGTGCCAGCAGCTCCGGGACTAGCGGGAGGAGGCGTGGGGAGACCCAGTACTTC. Its translation is CASSSGTSGRRRGETQYF. Drawing the rest from reference TRBV7-2 and TRBJ2-5, the complete variable domain is GAGVSQSPSNKVTEKGKDVELRCDPISGHTALYWYRQSLGQGLEFLIYFQGNSAPDKSGLPSDRFSAERTGGSVSTLTIQRTQQEDSAVYLCASSSGTSGRRRGETQYFGPGTRLLVL.